The clone carrying this TCR beta chain came up a few times. MiXCR was run by TCRdb on the RT-PCR reads, yielding one entry per CDR3 protein. The sample comprises about 960,000 distinct CDR3 sequences, roughly 18% of which are singletons, and roughly 6% rests with the top ten. The data belong to a study of patients and donors after allogeneic stem cell transplantation. Losses at the gene ends were 0 bases for V and 1 base for J; bases not matched to a gene: 5. Germline V lookup: CDR1 LGHNA, CDR2 YSLEER. The CDR3 spans 17 residues. The sequenced material came from blood, either unsorted or a sorted T cell fraction (not recorded which). The rearrangement uses TRBV4-3 and TRBJ2-2; 7 nucleotides match TRBD2. The TCR sequence derives from a human donor who was either an allogeneic HSCT recipient or a stem cell or donor lymphocyte infusion donor (not recorded which). It is not recorded whose cells these are; they may come from a transplant donor. CDR3 sequence reads: CASSQDMSGMNTGELFF. DNA of the CDR3: TGCGCCAGCAGCCAAGATATGAGCGGGATGAACACCGGGGAGCTGTTTTTT.